The clone carrying this TCR beta chain was detected many times. Its target is not known. The sample is drawn from a study of regulatory T cells in long-lasting Graves disease. Time point: newly diagnosed GD, antithyroid drugs for less than 3 months. There was RNA extracted from PBMCs, and the TCR library was made from it. American Thyroid Association guidelines served as the basis for diagnosing Graves' disease. Germline assignment: CDR1 MDHEN and CDR2 SYDVKM. V was trimmed by 11 bases and J by 0 bases, leaving 5 bases between them. CDR3 length: 11 residues. Overall study findings and caveats: Newly diagnosed Graves' patients had higher TCR diversity than persistent ones. TRBV28, TRBJ1-2 and TRBJ2-5 were segments that persistent disease favored.

Arm-PCR of CDR3 regions and iRepertoire HTBI primers were used to build TCR beta libraries. Authors' analysis steps: Overall, samples carried around 68 TRBV and 14 TRBJ segments. One entry per CDR3 protein results from TCRdb running MiXCR on the multiplex PCR reads. V and J calls and clone size were set by TCRdb, not the authors. Among 540,000 or so distinct CDR3 sequences listed, roughly 13% were seen once. Separately, the same data were catalogued under a study of T cells in Graves' hyperthyroidism and ophthalmopathy.

The J gene is TRBJ2-1, the V gene TRBV28, with D possibly TRBD2 on 5 matching bases. The sequence derives from a man aged 30 to 45 with Graves disease. This sample comprised peripheral blood mononuclear cells (PBMCs), obtained at new diagnosis, from a patient treated with antithyroid drugs. The CDR3 loop reads CAGGSYNEQFF. Here the CDR3 DNA reads TGTGCCGGAGGCTCCTACAATGAGCAGTTCTTC.